The sequence of this T cell receptor beta chain was determined in a study of CD8 T cells in ankylosing spondylitis. Findings and caveats of the study: Among TCR beta sequences, a motif of several highly homologous variants appeared characteristic of ankylosing spondylitis blood. With a CD8+ phenotype, disease-linked clones were relatively rare in peripheral blood. Matched ankylosing spondylitis synovial fluid reportedly contained a significantly enriched population of disease-linked clones. Prior work had noted some motif variants in reactive arthritis blood and synovial fluid.

With molecular barcodes, quantitative 5'-RACE was used to make the TCR beta libraries. A single record per CDR3 protein comes from TCRdb applying MiXCR to the 5' RACE reads. The sample holds roughly 370,000 distinct CDR3 sequences, around 22% seen once. On this clonotype: What it binds is not known.

CDR1 is SGHRS and CDR2 is YFSETQ in the germline V gene. V was cut by 1 base and J by 6 bases, with 18 bases left in between. This CDR3 is built from 16 residues. Material: blood, either unsorted or a sorted T cell fraction (not recorded which). This TCR was recovered from a male donor with ankylosing spondylitis. The chain uses TRBV5-1 and TRBJ2-3; no clear D gene. The DNA of the CDR3 is TGCGCCAGCAGCTTGACGGTTGGGCCCCGGTCGGATACGCAGTATTTT. This encodes CASSLTVGPRSDTQYF.